The 29 T cell receptor beta chains below all came from one sample that was sequenced in a study of cytomegalovirus exposure and HLA in healthy donors. A multiplex PCR was run with 60 Vbeta primers and 13 Jbeta primers. Data came from immunoSEQ multiplex PCR; TCRdb stores just in-frame clones and leaves some out. The sample lists under 70,000 clones, 70% to 90% seen once, with 2% in the top ten. Sequenced: PBMCs. The receptors here all came from a woman aged 30 to 39 in good health and CMV-seronegative.

The genes are TRBV7-7 and TRBJ2-2; TRBD2 matches at 10 bases. Germline CDR1 reads SSHAT; CDR2 reads FNYEAQ (reference sequence). The CDR3 consists of 15 residues. This CDR3 reads CASGPGLALSGELFF. CDR3 coding DNA: TGTGCTAGCGGACCGGGACTAGCGTTGTCCGGGGAGCTGTTTTTT.

V gene TRBV29-1 combines with J gene TRBJ2-5; 10 bases fit TRBD1. The germline V gene encodes CDR1 SQVTM and CDR2 ANQGSEA. There are 18 residues in the CDR3. Germline trimming cut 7 bases from V and 1 base from J; bases unmatched to any gene: 18. Written as DNA, the CDR3 is TGCAGCGGTTCAAACCTGTCCCCCGGGACAGGGGTCCAAGAGACCCAGTACTTC. It codes for CSGSNLSPGTGVQETQYF.

This clone was recorded only once. The chain couples TRBV2 to TRBJ2-7; 7 bases agree with TRBD1. With V trimmed by 7 bases and J by 1 base, 4 bases remained unmatched. Germline CDR1 SNHLY, CDR2 FYNNEI. CDR3 size: 13 residues. Written as DNA, the CDR3 is TGTGCCAGCATCCCGGGACAGTCCTACGAGCAGTACTTC. It translates to CASIPGQSYEQYF.

The rearrangement joins TRBV7-8 to TRBJ1-1; TRBD1 matches 10 bases. Germline V gives CDR1 SGHVS, CDR2 FQNEAQ. Trimming cost V 1 base and J 3 bases; bases outside gene matches: 2. The CDR3 totals 15 residues. Here the CDR3 reads CASSLGQGAYTEAFF. CDR3 nucleotide sequence: TGTGCCAGCAGCTTAGGACAGGGGGCATACACTGAAGCTTTCTTT.

The V call is TRBV9, the J call TRBJ2-3, with TRBD1 matching over 8 bases. J gave up 0 bases and V 0 bases, and 3 bases lay outside the gene matches. Germline loops: CDR1 SGDLS, CDR2 YYNGEE. The length of the CDR3 is 16 residues. CDR3 nucleotide sequence: TGTGCCAGCAGCGTAGCAGGGGGCCTGAGCACAGATACGCAGTATTTT. Its translation is CASSVAGGLSTDTQYF.

The chain carries TRBV9 and TRBJ2-2; possibly TRBD2 for D (5 bases). The CDR3 runs 17 residues. Germline V gives CDR1 SGDLS, CDR2 YYNGEE. Trimming shortened V by 1 base and J by 1 base, and 14 bases separated the two germline ends. CDR3 sequence reads: CASSVYEGWGNTGELFF. DNA of the CDR3: TGTGCCAGCAGCGTATACGAGGGATGGGGGAACACCGGGGAGCTGTTTTTT.

The chain joins TRBV5-1 to TRBJ2-1; TRBD2 agrees at 9 bases. The CDR3 runs 17 residues. CDR1 is SGHRS, CDR2 YFSETQ, per germline. The junction had 10 bases not matched to a gene; V was cut back by 6 bases and J by 0 bases. The CDR3 protein is CASKASGTLSSYNEQFF. The CDR3 nucleotides read TGCGCCAGCAAGGCTAGCGGGACCCTAAGCTCCTACAATGAGCAGTTCTTC.

V and J are TRBV7-9 and TRBJ2-5, with 11 nucleotides matching TRBD2. TRBJ2-7 explains the end of the DNA better; the J call may be wrong. The CDR3 loop spans 19 amino acids. Germline lookup yields CDR1 SEHNR and CDR2 FQNEAQ (reference sequence). The CDR3: CASSLAGLAEPLTINEQYF. As DNA, the CDR3 is TGTGCCAGCAGCTTAGCGGGACTAGCGGAGCCTCTAACGATTAACGAGCAGTACTTC.

This clone was recorded a few times. The chain couples TRBV14 to TRBJ2-2; perhaps TRBD1 as D (6 bases). Germline lookup yields CDR1 SGHDN and CDR2 FVKESK. The length of the CDR3 is 15 residues. V shed 4 bases and J shed 7 bases, with 16 bases lying between them. The CDR3 loop is CASSRWAGDDGELFF. The CDR3 bases are TGTGCCAGCAGCCGCTGGGCAGGGGATGACGGGGAGCTGTTTTTT.

The V gene is TRBV28, the J gene TRBJ2-2; D perhaps matches TRBD2 (5 bases). V lost 7 bases and J lost 6, with 18 bases in between. The CDR3 contains 15 residues. Germline assignment: CDR1 MDHEN and CDR2 SYDVKM. CDR3: CASIEGGSRPGELFF. The CDR3 bases are TGTGCCAGCATTGAGGGTGGGAGCCGGCCCGGGGAGCTGTTTTTT.

This rearrangement joins TRBV9 to TRBJ2-5; 15 bases are shared with TRBD2. Germline CDR1 reads SGDLS; CDR2 reads YYNGEE. Trimming cost V 0 bases and J 5 bases; bases outside gene matches: 2. CDR3 length equals 16 residues. CDR3 DNA sequence: TGTGCCAGCAGCGTAGCCGGGACTAGCGGGAGGGAGACCCAGTACTTC. This sequence encodes CASSVAGTSGRETQYF. Full variable domain (rest looked up from reference TRBV9 and TRBJ2-5): DSGVTQTPKHLITATGQRVTLRCSPRSGDLSVYWYQQSLDQGLQFLIQYYNGEERAKGNILERFSAQQFPDLHSELNLSSLELGDSALYFCASSVAGTSGRETQYFGPGTRLLVL.

The chain joins TRBV2 to TRBJ2-7; TRBD1 is a possible D gene (5 bases). This CDR3 has 14 residues. CDR1 and CDR2 from the germline V gene are SNHLY and FYNNEI. The germline V and J ends were trimmed by 7 bases and 6 bases, with 19 bases remaining between them. This chain's CDR3 is CASTLGQGTGEQYF. CDR3 nucleotides: TGTGCCAGCACCCTGGGGCAGGGAACAGGCGAGCAGTACTTC.

The chain carries TRBV11-2 and TRBJ2-2; 8 bases match TRBD1. Germline values: CDR1 SGHAT, CDR2 FQNNGV. Trimming cost V 4 bases and J 0 bases; bases outside gene matches: 4. This CDR3 is 16 amino acids long. In DNA, the CDR3 is TGTGCCAGCAGCTCACCAGGGGGCGCGAACACCGGGGAGCTGTTTTTT. It codes for CASSSPGGANTGELFF.

CDR3 DNA: TGTGCCAGCAGCAAGGGAACACGCGGGTCCGGGGAGCTGTTTTTT. Amino acid sequence: CASSKGTRGSGELFF. This chain connects TRBV11-3 to TRBJ2-2; a possible D gene is TRBD2 (5 bases). This CDR3 is 15 amino acids long. CDR1 is SGHNT and CDR2 is YENEEA in the germline V gene. V dropped 5 bases and J dropped 6 bases, with 16 bases sitting between them.

This chain links TRBV23-1 with TRBJ2-2; D gene ambiguous. TRBV23-1 belongs to the ORF category, with a function that is uncertain. This CDR3 region has 15 residues. Trimming left V 6 bases short and J 3 bases short, with 14 bases between. The CDR3 region is CASSPARIYTGELFF. CDR3 sequence (DNA): TGCGCCAGCAGCCCCGCGCGAATATACACCGGGGAGCTGTTTTTT.

The chain has TRBV10-3 and TRBJ2-3, with D tentatively TRBD2 (5 bases). The germline gives CDR1 ENHRY, CDR2 SYGVKD. The CDR3 spans 14 residues. Trimming pared 7 bases from V and 6 bases from J, leaving 17 bases between. In nucleotides, the CDR3 is TGTGCCATCACCGCGACCGGCCGAGGGGATACGCAGTATTTT. Its protein is CAITATGRGDTQYF.

The chain carries TRBV7-2 and TRBJ2-7, with 9 nucleotides matching TRBD1. V trimming: 3 bases; J trimming: 2 bases; junction bases outside the gene matches: 5. CDR3 length: 15 amino acids. The V gene's germline CDR1 is SGHTA and CDR2 FQGNSA. In nucleotides, the CDR3 is TGTGCCAGCAGCTTGGCCGGGACAGGGACCTACGAGCAGTACTTC. This translates into CASSLAGTGTYEQYF.

The rearrangement links TRBV15 to TRBJ2-1; 7 positions match TRBD2. CDR1 is LNHNV and CDR2 is YYDKDF in the germline V gene (reference sequence). This CDR3 has 15 residues. J gave up 8 bases and V 1 base, and 8 bases lay outside the gene matches. The CDR3: CATSRGAGEGYEQFF. DNA of the CDR3: TGTGCCACCAGCAGAGGTGCGGGAGAAGGCTATGAGCAGTTCTTC.

V is TRBV19 and J is TRBJ2-1; no reliable D call. V was pared by 5 bases and J by 0 bases, with 11 bases between. Looked up from germline, CDR1 is LNHDA and CDR2 is SQIVND (reference sequence). The CDR3 runs 15 residues. The CDR3 region has the DNA TGTGCCAGTAGTCCCTATTCGAACTCCTACAATGAGCAGTTCTTC. Protein: CASSPYSNSYNEQFF.

The CDR3 region is CASSQVILGGGNTGELFF. In DNA form, the CDR3 reads TGCGCCAGCAGCCAAGTAATCTTGGGGGGAGGGAACACCGGGGAGCTGTTTTTT. The chain links TRBV4-3 to TRBJ2-2; tentatively, D is TRBD2 (6 bases). V was shortened by 1 base and J by 1 base, with 16 bases between the two germline ends. Germline V lookup: CDR1 LGHNA, CDR2 YSLEER. This CDR3 comprises 18 residues.

The rearrangement joins TRBV7-2 to TRBJ2-1; 8 positions match TRBD2. Germline CDR1 SGHTA, CDR2 FQGNSA. This CDR3 contains 15 residues. With V trimmed by 7 bases and J by 6 bases, 11 bases remained unmatched. The CDR3 DNA reads TGTGCCAGCACCCCCCCAGCGGGAGAGCGCAATGAGCAGTTCTTC. This encodes CASTPPAGERNEQFF.

This chain joins TRBV7-2 and TRBJ2-2; TRBD1 agrees at 9 bases. CDR1 is SGHTA and CDR2 is FQGNSA in the germline V gene. The CDR3 totals 15 residues. V was pared by 8 bases and J by 7 bases, with 11 bases of the junction left unmatched. The CDR3 sequence is CASGPGQGYYGELFF. CDR3 nucleotide sequence: TGTGCCAGCGGACCGGGACAGGGATACTACGGGGAGCTGTTTTTT. Full variable domain (outside the CDR3, taken from reference TRBV7-2 and TRBJ2-2): GAGVSQSPSNKVTEKGKDVELRCDPISGHTALYWYRQSLGQGLEFLIYFQGNSAPDKSGLPSDRFSAERTGGSVSTLTIQRTQQEDSAVYLCASGPGQGYYGELFFGEGSRLTVL.

The V gene is TRBV5-1, the J gene TRBJ1-3; tentatively, D is TRBD1 (5 bases). The CDR3 has 13 residues. V lost 0 bases and J lost 4, with 5 bases in between. Germline V gives CDR1 SGHRS, CDR2 YFSETQ. This CDR3 is CASSLAGGNTIYF. CDR3 coding DNA: TGCGCCAGCAGCTTGGCAGGGGGAAACACCATATATTTT.

The V and J genes are TRBV28 and TRBJ1-5; D remains unclear. The germline CDR1 and CDR2 sequences are MDHEN and SYDVKM. The V gene lost 3 bases and the J gene lost 1 base, with 10 bases spanning the gap. The CDR3 contains 15 residues. The CDR3 DNA reads as TGTGCCAGCAGTTTTCTTACTAGGAGCAATCAGCCCCAGCATTTT. It codes for CASSFLTRSNQPQHF.

The chain employs TRBV6-6 and TRBJ2-1, with TRBD2 matching 8 bases. J lost 2 bases, V lost 7 bases, and 7 bases had no gene match. The V gene's germline CDR1 is MNHNY and CDR2 SVGAGI (reference sequence). The CDR3 is 15 residues long. CDR3 DNA sequence: TGTGCCAGCACGCAAACTAGCGGAGCCTACAATGAGCAGTTCTTC. Protein product: CASTQTSGAYNEQFF.

J is TRBJ2-1 and V is TRBV28, with TRBD2 identical over 7 bases. The CDR3 loop spans 16 amino acids. Germline V gives CDR1 MDHEN, CDR2 SYDVKM. V dropped 5 bases and J dropped 7; count of bases not matched to a gene: 14. CDR3 protein: CASSATGGRAGNEQFF. In DNA form, the CDR3 reads TGTGCCAGCAGTGCAACCGGGGGGAGGGCCGGTAATGAGCAGTTCTTC.

This rearrangement joins TRBV9 to TRBJ2-7; 7 bases match TRBD1. The length of the CDR3 is 16 residues. In germline, CDR1 is SGDLS, CDR2 YYNGEE. The V segment lost 2 bases and the J segment 3 bases; nucleotides outside the gene matches: 11. CDR3 in DNA: TGTGCCAGCAGCGTTCTCCGAGGACAGGACTTCTACGAGCAGTACTTC. It encodes CASSVLRGQDFYEQYF.

The V and J genes are TRBV4-1 and TRBJ2-5, with a weak D call TRBD1 (5 bases). Per germline, CDR1 MGHRA and CDR2 YSYEKL. This CDR3 has 17 amino acids. V was shortened by 4 bases and J by 2 bases, with 20 bases between the two germline ends. The CDR3 bases are TGCGCCAGCAGCCTGTACCCTCCAGGACAAACTCAAGAGACCCAGTACTTC. Its translation is CASSLYPPGQTQETQYF.

This clone was picked up one time. The chain couples TRBV18 to TRBJ1-1; 7 bases match TRBD1. The CDR3 loop spans 14 amino acids. Germline trimming cut 4 bases from V and 4 bases from J; bases unmatched to any gene: 6. Germline CDR1 KGHSH, CDR2 LQKENI. The CDR3 spells CASSQGAKGTEAFF. Written as DNA, the CDR3 is TGTGCCAGCTCACAGGGGGCGAAGGGCACTGAAGCTTTCTTT.